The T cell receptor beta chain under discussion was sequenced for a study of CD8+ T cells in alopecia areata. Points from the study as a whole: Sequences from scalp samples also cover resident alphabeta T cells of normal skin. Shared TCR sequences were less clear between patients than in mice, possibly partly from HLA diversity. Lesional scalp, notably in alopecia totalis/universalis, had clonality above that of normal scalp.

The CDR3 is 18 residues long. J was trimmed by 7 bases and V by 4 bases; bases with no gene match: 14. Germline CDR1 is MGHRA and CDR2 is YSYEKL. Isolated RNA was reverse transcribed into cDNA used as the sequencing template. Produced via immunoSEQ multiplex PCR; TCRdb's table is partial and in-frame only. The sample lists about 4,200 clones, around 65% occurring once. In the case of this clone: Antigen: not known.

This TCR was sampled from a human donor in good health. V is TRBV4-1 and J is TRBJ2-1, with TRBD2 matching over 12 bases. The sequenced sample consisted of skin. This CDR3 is CASSLVDMGLAGGNEQFF. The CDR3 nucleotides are TGCGCCAGCAGCCTTGTAGATATGGGACTAGCGGGTGGGAATGAGCAGTTCTTC.